A single sample gave rise to the 24 T cell receptor beta chains below, sequenced in a study of blood T cell repertoires in COVID-19. Only in-frame clones appear in the TCRdb table, and some are missing; sequencing was by immunoSEQ multiplex PCR. The profile shows roughly 96,000 clones, around 76% of them singletons. Sequencing was done on a sample of peripheral blood. These receptors all come from a man older than 75 with acute or convalescent COVID-19.

The chain carries TRBV6-5 and TRBJ1-3; 8 bases line up with TRBD1. V shed 2 bases and J 3 bases; nucleotides not matched to a gene: 3. This CDR3 contains 15 residues. Germline assignment: CDR1 MNHEY and CDR2 SVGAGI. The CDR3 spells CASSYLGTGGNTIYF. The CDR3 coding sequence is TGTGCCAGCAGTTACCTGGGGACAGGTGGAAACACCATATATTTT.

V usage is TRBV24-1 and J usage is TRBJ2-2; D unclear. Looked up from germline, CDR1 is KGHDR and CDR2 is SFDVKD. Trimming shortened V by 4 bases and J by 1 base, and 9 bases separated the two germline ends. This CDR3 is 15 amino acids long. The CDR3 sequence is CATSEIAGNTGELFF. CDR3 nucleotide sequence: TGTGCCACCAGTGAAATCGCAGGGAACACCGGGGAGCTGTTTTTT.

V gene TRBV5-1 combines with J gene TRBJ2-1, with 14 bases matching TRBD2. This CDR3 comprises 16 residues. Trimming removed 6 bases from V and 7 bases from J; junction bases left unmatched: 9. Germline V gives CDR1 SGHRS, CDR2 YFSETQ. The CDR3 protein is CASIQGGTSGGNEQFF. CDR3 nucleotide sequence: TGCGCCAGCATCCAAGGAGGGACTAGCGGGGGAAATGAGCAGTTCTTC.

V gene TRBV5-5 combines with J gene TRBJ1-1, with D possibly TRBD1 on 6 matching bases. The germline gives CDR1 SGHKS, CDR2 YYEKEE (reference sequence). The germline V and J ends were trimmed by 4 bases and 4 bases, with 11 bases remaining between them. CDR3 length equals 13 residues. The CDR3 bases are TGTGCCAGCAGCCCTACAGGGACCACTGAAGCTTTCTTT. The encoded protein is CASSPTGTTEAFF.

This clone is a singleton in its sample. The CDR3, as DNA: TGTGCCAGTAGTGCCAGAAACACTGAAGCTTTCTTT. Its protein is CASSARNTEAFF. This chain uses TRBV19 with TRBJ1-1, with unresolved D. Germline V gene lookup returns CDR1 LNHDA and CDR2 SQIVND (reference sequence). The CDR3 runs to 12 residues. The germline V and J ends were trimmed by 5 bases and 2 bases, with 6 bases remaining between them.

The chain links TRBV10-3 to TRBJ1-2; no clear D. The CDR3 loop spans 15 amino acids. V was trimmed by 4 bases and J by 0 bases, leaving 12 bases between them. From germline, CDR1 is ENHRY and CDR2 SYGVKD. In DNA, the CDR3 is TGTGCCATCAGTGCCTTAGGAGCGGCTAACTATGGCTACACCTTC. Translated: CAISALGAANYGYTF.

The chain is built from TRBV6-5 and TRBJ2-5; D remains unclear. Germline CDR1 MNHEY, CDR2 SVGAGI. Deletions cut 2 bases from V and 7 bases from J, with 11 bases between. CDR3 length: 13 residues. This CDR3 reads CASSYDSPATQYF. In nucleotides, the CDR3 is TGTGCCAGCAGTTACGACTCTCCTGCGACCCAGTACTTC.

The rearrangement joins TRBV2 to TRBJ1-5; 9 bases match TRBD1. The ends lost 5 bases at V and 3 bases at J; junction bases unmatched: 5. Germline-derived CDR1 and CDR2 are SNHLY and FYNNEI. CDR3 length equals 15 residues. CDR3 loop: CASSPGQGDNQPQHF. In nucleotides, the CDR3 is TGTGCCAGCAGTCCGGGACAGGGTGACAATCAGCCCCAGCATTTT.

The chain joins TRBV6-5 to TRBJ2-2; weak D call: TRBD1 (5 bases). Germline loops: CDR1 MNHEY, CDR2 SVGAGI. The length of the CDR3 is 14 residues. Trimming took 10 bases from V and 3 from J, leaving 15 bases between them. The CDR3 sequence: CATLRQRHTGELFF. In DNA, the CDR3 is TGTGCCACCCTTCGACAGAGACACACCGGGGAGCTGTTTTTT.

The chain employs TRBV19 and TRBJ2-2; 8 positions agree with TRBD2. In germline, CDR1 is LNHDA, CDR2 SQIVND (reference sequence). The V segment lost 3 bases and the J segment 3 bases; nucleotides outside the gene matches: 3. The CDR3 length is 15 residues. The CDR3 nucleotides read TGTGCCAGTAGTATGAGAGCGGGAGACACCGGGGAGCTGTTTTTT. Its protein is CASSMRAGDTGELFF.

The chain recombines TRBV6-1 with TRBJ2-2; possibly TRBD1 for D (6 bases). The CDR3 contains 16 residues. The V end was cut by 2 bases, the J end by 5 bases, with 15 bases between. CDR1 and CDR2 from the germline V gene are MNHNS and SASEGT. CDR3 protein: CASSEKAGVRTGELFF. The CDR3 nucleotides are TGTGCCAGCAGTGAAAAGGCAGGGGTGAGGACCGGGGAGCTGTTTTTT.

The chain has TRBV19 and TRBJ1-5; tentative D call: TRBD1 (6 bases). Between the trimmed V and J ends, which lost 5 bases and 0 bases, there was a span of 20 bases. The CDR3 loop spans 18 amino acids. CDR1 and CDR2 from the germline V gene are LNHDA and SQIVND (reference sequence). The CDR3 bases are TGTGCCAGTAGTTTATATGGGGGCCGAACTTATAGCAATCAGCCCCAGCATTTT. This codes for CASSLYGGRTYSNQPQHF.

The rearrangement joins TRBV5-1 to TRBJ2-1; 8 bases map to TRBD1. This CDR3 contains 15 residues. Germline-derived CDR1 and CDR2 are SGHRS and YFSETQ. The V segment lost 2 bases and the J segment 8 bases; nucleotides outside the gene matches: 9. The CDR3 region has the DNA TGCGCCAGCAGCTTATTGGACAGGGAAAGGTATGAGCAGTTCTTC. Protein sequence: CASSLLDRERYEQFF. Using reference TRBV5-1 and TRBJ2-1 for the parts outside the CDR3, the full variable domain is KAGVTQTPRYLIKTRGQQVTLSCSPISGHRSVSWYQQTPGQGLQFLFEYFSETQRNKGNFPGRFSGRQFSNSRSEMNVSTLELGDSALYLCASSLLDRERYEQFFGPGTRLTVL.

The V call is TRBV6-1, the J call TRBJ2-7, with 11 bases identical to TRBD2. The trim removed 1 base at V and 2 bases at J, leaving 7 bases unmatched. This CDR3 has 17 residues. The V gene's germline CDR1 is MNHNS and CDR2 SASEGT. CDR3 residues: CASSEGLAGRSPYEQYF. The CDR3 DNA sequence: TGTGCCAGCAGTGAAGGACTAGCGGGGCGGTCCCCCTACGAGCAGTACTTC.

This chain joins TRBV11-2 and TRBJ1-1, with D perhaps TRBD1 (5 bases). V was cut by 5 bases and J by 1 base, with 8 bases left in between. The germline V gene has CDR1 SGHAT and CDR2 FQNNGV. This CDR3 is 13 amino acids long. CDR3: CASSAGPNTEAFF. The CDR3 bases are TGTGCCAGCAGCGCGGGACCGAACACTGAAGCTTTCTTT.

J is TRBJ1-5 and V is TRBV6-5; 11 nucleotides line up with TRBD1. The CDR3 has 15 residues. The V and J ends lost 10 bases and 5 bases, in that order; junction bases with no gene match: 10. Germline V gene sequence: CDR1 MNHEY, CDR2 SVGAGI. This CDR3 reads CATTTRTGGDQPQHF. DNA for the CDR3: TGTGCCACCACCACTCGGACAGGGGGCGATCAGCCCCAGCATTTT.

V gene TRBV19 combines with J gene TRBJ1-2, with D unclear. The CDR3 is 12 amino acids. Germline V lookup: CDR1 LNHDA, CDR2 SQIVND (reference sequence). Between the trimmed V and J ends, which lost 9 bases and 4 bases, there was a span of 12 bases. CDR3 region: CASLGDSYGYTF. The CDR3 coding sequence is TGTGCCAGCCTGGGAGACTCCTATGGCTACACCTTC.

The chain recombines TRBV7-2 with TRBJ1-5, with D possibly being TRBD1 (5 bases). V lost 8 bases, J lost 3 bases, and 8 bases lay in between. From germline, CDR1 is SGHTA and CDR2 FQGNSA. The CDR3 loop spans 12 amino acids. CDR3 coding DNA: TGTGCCAGCGGGGACTACAATCAGCCCCAGCATTTT. Residues: CASGDYNQPQHF. Supplemented by reference TRBV7-2 and TRBJ1-5, the full variable domain reads GAGVSQSPSNKVTEKGKDVELRCDPISGHTALYWYRQSLGQGLEFLIYFQGNSAPDKSGLPSDRFSAERTGGSVSTLTIQRTQQEDSAVYLCASGDYNQPQHFGDGTRLSIL.

This clone showed up just a few times. This chain uses TRBV28 with TRBJ2-7; 14 bases line up with TRBD2. The CDR3 has 17 residues. Germline V lookup: CDR1 MDHEN, CDR2 SYDVKM. Unmatched junction bases numbered 10, after V lost 4 bases and J lost 5 bases. In DNA, the CDR3 is TGTGCCAGCAGTTCGGGACTAGCGGGAGTTTGGTCGCACGAGCAGTACTTC. Translation gives CASSSGLAGVWSHEQYF. The variable domain in full, completed from reference TRBV28 and TRBJ2-7, reads DVKVTQSSRYLVKRTGEKVFLECVQDMDHENMFWYRQDPGLGLRLIYFSYDVKMKEKGDIPEGYSVSREKKERFSLILESASTNQTSMYLCASSSGLAGVWSHEQYFGPGTRLTVT.

This clone was recorded at least ten times. The rearrangement joins TRBV18 to TRBJ1-4; the D gene is possibly TRBD1 (6 bases). The ends were cut back, 4 bases at V and 8 bases at J, with 14 bases in the middle. Germline CDR1 reads KGHSH; CDR2 reads LQKENI. The CDR3 consists of 14 residues. The CDR3 loop is CASSQDRAAEKLFF. The DNA of the CDR3 is TGTGCCAGCTCACAGGACAGAGCTGCGGAAAAACTGTTTTTT.

CDR3 in DNA: TGTGCCAGCAGCTGGACAGGAACCTACGAGCAGTACTTC. Translation gives CASSWTGTYEQYF. The chain combines TRBV5-8 with TRBJ2-7, with 7 positions matching TRBD1. Germline V gene lookup returns CDR1 SGHTS and CDR2 YDEGEE. Trimming at V came to 3 bases and at J to 2 bases, leaving 2 bases not matched to a gene. The CDR3 length is 13 residues.

The V and J genes are TRBV7-2 and TRBJ1-1; no firm D call. Per germline, CDR1 SGHTA and CDR2 FQGNSA. CDR3 length: 14 residues. Deletions cut 1 base from V and 10 bases from J, with 16 bases between. The CDR3: CASSLGRTREGAFF. The CDR3 coding sequence is TGTGCCAGCAGCTTAGGACGGACCCGTGAGGGAGCTTTCTTT.

J is TRBJ2-5 and V is TRBV11-3; 8 positions match TRBD1. In germline, CDR1 is SGHNT, CDR2 YENEEA. The CDR3 spans 13 residues. Trimming removed 5 bases from V and 4 bases from J; junction bases left unmatched: 3. CDR3 amino acids: CASSRDRRETQYF. Here the CDR3 DNA reads TGTGCCAGCAGCAGGGACAGGCGAGAGACCCAGTACTTC.

The genes are TRBV9 and TRBJ2-7; 7 bases line up with TRBD1. The J segment lost 3 bases and the V segment lost 5 bases, leaving 8 bases of the junction unmatched. CDR1 and CDR2 from the germline V gene are SGDLS and YYNGEE. The CDR3 is made up of 14 amino acids. This chain's CDR3 is CASSAWDSNYEQYF. For the CDR3, the DNA is TGTGCCAGCAGTGCCTGGGACAGCAACTACGAGCAGTACTTC.